This T cell receptor beta chain was sequenced in a study of beta chain features in type 1 diabetes. Study-level background: Regarding age, gender and cell yields, patients proved similar to healthy donors.

The germline V gene encodes CDR1 SGHRS and CDR2 YFSETQ. J lost 7 bases, V lost 6 bases, and 8 bases had no gene match. The CDR3 contains 15 residues. Overall study results and limits: When Type 1 diabetes patients were examined, their TCRB CDR3s proved moderately but significantly shorter in all four CD4+ subsets.

In its sample, this clone was seen a few times. The antigen is unknown. The study reverse transcribed the entire isolated RNA, so it sequenced expressed TCRB transcripts. The data were produced by immunoSEQ multiplex PCR, yet TCRdb's version contains in-frame clones alone and is incomplete. The sample includes 600,000 to 700,000 clones, roughly 13% of them seen just once. The sequenced sample was naive CD4+ T cells from blood. This TCR was recovered from a man aged 18 to 29 with type 1 diabetes. This rearrangement joins TRBV5-1 to TRBJ1-6, with TRBD1 matching 9 bases. Here the CDR3 DNA reads TGCGCCAGCAAAATCGAGGACAGGGGAAATTCACCCCTCCACTTT. Translating it yields CASKIEDRGNSPLHF.